The 3 T cell receptor beta chains presented below share a single source sample, sequenced in a study of shared clonotypes between healthy human individuals. Method: immunoSEQ multiplex PCR; TCRdb's copy keeps in-frame clones and lacks some. Of roughly 2.2 million clones in the sample, 85% to 95% were seen once. Sequencing used naive CD4+ T cells from PBMCs. Regarding subset: CD45RA+ positively selected. The receptors were sampled from a young man in good health. Some clones in this sample may be carry-over from other donors' samples.

Concerning this clone: The identical CDR3 is also encoded by other nucleotide sequences in the sample. The chain has TRBV28 and TRBJ1-2, with D perhaps TRBD1 (6 bases). Trimming shortened V by 3 bases and J by 2 bases, and 13 bases separated the two germline ends. Germline V lookup: CDR1 MDHEN, CDR2 SYDVKM. The CDR3 is 15 residues long. CDR3 residues: CASSFPGGLNYGYTF. CDR3 DNA sequence: TGTGCCAGCAGTTTCCCCGGGGGGCTGAACTATGGCTACACCTTC.

The chain carries TRBV10-3 and TRBJ1-4; 9 bases line up with TRBD1. V lost 10 bases to trimming and J lost 8 bases; unmatched junction nucleotides: 5. CDR3 size: 12 residues. Germline V CDR1 and CDR2: ENHRY, SYGVKD. The CDR3 coding sequence is TGTGCCAGCCAGGACAGGGGAGAAAAACTGTTTTTT. Amino acids: CASQDRGEKLFF.

The CDR3 reads CASSPAGNTIYF. CDR3 bases: TGCGCCAGCAGCCCGGCTGGAAACACCATATATTTT. This chain connects TRBV10-2 to TRBJ1-3; D uncertain. V dropped 6 bases and J dropped 2 bases, with 5 bases sitting between them. From germline, CDR1 is WSHSY and CDR2 SAAADI. The CDR3 loop spans 12 amino acids.